This TCR beta chain was captured in a study of CD8 T cells in Susac syndrome. The multiple sclerosis controls, all treatment-naive patients, had relapsing-remitting disease that was stable or active. TEMRA cells were FACS-enriched, with CD8+ and CD4+ T cells isolated negatively. With random hexamers, roughly 0.5 to 1 ug RNA was reverse transcribed. The immunoSEQ assay covered 54 Vbeta and 13 Jbeta segments for CDR3. TCRdb independently ran MiXCR on the immunoSEQ multiplex PCR reads; one entry per CDR3 protein. Of 170,000 or so distinct CDR3 sequences in the sample, about 95% are singletons; the top ten hold about 0.15%. CDR3 length: 14 amino acids. Germline CDR1 reads LGHNA; CDR2 reads YNFKEQ. V was cut by 2 bases and J by 0 bases, with 8 bases left in between.

Sequencing was performed on CD8+ T cells from PBMCs. This chain connects TRBV4-2 to TRBJ2-7; D not certain. The clonotype comes from a human donor with multiple sclerosis. The CDR3 reads CASSQFKSSYEQYF. CDR3 nucleotides: TGTGCCAGCAGCCAATTCAAGAGCTCCTACGAGCAGTACTTC.